In its sample, the clone carrying this TCR beta chain was seen once. As yet, its antigen is unknown. The sample is drawn from a study of blood T cells in healthy people across ages. Together with a sample-barcoded 5' primer, a J-beta primer mix was included in a second PCR lasting roughly 6 to 12 cycles. TCRdb re-called the 5' RACE reads through MiXCR, storing one row per CDR3 protein. Of some 1.6 million distinct CDR3 sequences in the sample, roughly 32% were seen once. CDR1 is MNHNY and CDR2 is SVGAGI in the germline V gene (reference sequence). The CDR3 runs 15 residues. V lost 6 bases, J lost 7 bases, and 14 bases stayed unmatched. General study findings and limits: Higher naive T cell percentage went strongly together with higher TCR beta diversity.

This sequence originates from a woman aged 25 to 45 in good health. The chain is built from TRBV6-6 and TRBJ1-1; 7 positions match TRBD1. The sample comprised blood. The CDR3 DNA reads TGTGCCAGCAGCAAGGGGGCGATGGACAGGAGTGAAGCTTTCTTT. This sequence encodes CASSKGAMDRSEAFF.